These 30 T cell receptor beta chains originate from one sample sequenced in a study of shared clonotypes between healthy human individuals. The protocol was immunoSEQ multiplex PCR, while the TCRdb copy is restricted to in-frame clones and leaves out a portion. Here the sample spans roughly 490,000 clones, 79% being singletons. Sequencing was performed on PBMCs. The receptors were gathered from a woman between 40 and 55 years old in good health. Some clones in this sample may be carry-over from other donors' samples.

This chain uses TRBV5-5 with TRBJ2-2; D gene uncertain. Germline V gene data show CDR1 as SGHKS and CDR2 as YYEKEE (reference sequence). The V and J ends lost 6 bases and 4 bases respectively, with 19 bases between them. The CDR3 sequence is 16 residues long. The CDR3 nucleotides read TGTGCCAGCACCATTGCCCGGGCAGCTCGCACCGGGGAGCTGTTTTTT. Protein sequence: CASTIARAARTGELFF.

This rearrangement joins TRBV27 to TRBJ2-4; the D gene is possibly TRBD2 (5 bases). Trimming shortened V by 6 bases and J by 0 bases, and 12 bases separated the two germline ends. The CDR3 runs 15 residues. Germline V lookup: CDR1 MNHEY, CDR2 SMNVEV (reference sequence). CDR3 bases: TGTGCCAGCAGGACTCACGCGGGAGCCAAAAACATTCAGTACTTC. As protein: CASRTHAGAKNIQYF.

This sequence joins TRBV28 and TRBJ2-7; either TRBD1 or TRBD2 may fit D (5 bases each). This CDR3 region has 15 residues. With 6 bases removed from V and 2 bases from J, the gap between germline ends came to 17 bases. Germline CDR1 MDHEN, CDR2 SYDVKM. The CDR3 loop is CASSSPGPRTYEQYF. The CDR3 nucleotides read TGTGCCAGCAGCTCCCCGGGACCCCGGACCTACGAGCAGTACTTC.

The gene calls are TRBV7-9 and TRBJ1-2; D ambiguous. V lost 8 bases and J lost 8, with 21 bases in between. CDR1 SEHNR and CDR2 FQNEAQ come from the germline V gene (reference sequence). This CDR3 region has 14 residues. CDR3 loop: CASSGGWPGGGYTF. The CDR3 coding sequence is TGTGCCAGCTCCGGCGGTTGGCCGGGTGGGGGCTACACCTTC.

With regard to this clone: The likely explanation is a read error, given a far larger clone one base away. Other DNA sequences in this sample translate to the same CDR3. The CDR3 DNA is TGTGCCTGGAGTACAGCCACAGATACGCAGTATTTT. Translating it yields CAWSTATDTQYF. V and J are TRBV30 and TRBJ2-3; no reliable D call. CDR3 length: 12 amino acids. V was clipped by 2 bases and J by 2 bases, with 5 bases between them. Germline CDR1 and CDR2: GTSNPN and SVGIG (reference sequence).

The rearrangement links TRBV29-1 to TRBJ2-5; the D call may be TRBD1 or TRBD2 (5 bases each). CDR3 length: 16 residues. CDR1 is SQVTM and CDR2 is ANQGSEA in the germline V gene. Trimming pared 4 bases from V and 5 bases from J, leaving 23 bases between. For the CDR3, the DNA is TGCAGCGTTGGGTTTGTGGATTACAGGACTGGGGAGACCCAGTACTTC. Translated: CSVGFVDYRTGETQYF.

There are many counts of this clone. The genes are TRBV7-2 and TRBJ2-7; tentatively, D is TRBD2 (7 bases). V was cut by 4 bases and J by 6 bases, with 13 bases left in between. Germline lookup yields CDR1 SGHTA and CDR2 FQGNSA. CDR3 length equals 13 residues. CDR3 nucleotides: TGTGCCAGCAGCTCCCGCGGGGGCTTCGAGCAGTACTTC. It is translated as CASSSRGGFEQYF.

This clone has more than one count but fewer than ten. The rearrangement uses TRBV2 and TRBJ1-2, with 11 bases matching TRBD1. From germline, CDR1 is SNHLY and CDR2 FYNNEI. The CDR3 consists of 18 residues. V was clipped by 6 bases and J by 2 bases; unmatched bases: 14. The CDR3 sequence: CASSPRFGTGGLNYGYTF. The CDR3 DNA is TGTGCCAGCAGCCCCCGATTCGGGACAGGGGGACTCAACTATGGCTACACCTTC.

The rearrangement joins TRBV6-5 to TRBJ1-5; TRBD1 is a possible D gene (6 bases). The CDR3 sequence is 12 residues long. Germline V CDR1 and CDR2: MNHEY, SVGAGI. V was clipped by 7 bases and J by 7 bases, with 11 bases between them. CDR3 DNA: TGTGCCAGCAACTTCAGGGGCCAGCCCCAGCATTTT. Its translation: CASNFRGQPQHF.

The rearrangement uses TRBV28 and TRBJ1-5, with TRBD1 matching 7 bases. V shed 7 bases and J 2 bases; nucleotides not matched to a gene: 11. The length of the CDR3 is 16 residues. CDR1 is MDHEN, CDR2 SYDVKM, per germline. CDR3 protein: CASTPPRGGRNQPQHF. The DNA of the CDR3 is TGTGCCAGCACCCCCCCCAGGGGGGGCCGCAATCAGCCCCAGCATTTT.

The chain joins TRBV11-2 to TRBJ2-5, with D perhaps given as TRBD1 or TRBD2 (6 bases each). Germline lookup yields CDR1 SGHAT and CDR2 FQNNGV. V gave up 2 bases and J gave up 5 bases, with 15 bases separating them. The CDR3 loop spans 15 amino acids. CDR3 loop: CASSLWGAGLETQYF. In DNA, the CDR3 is TGTGCCAGCAGCTTATGGGGGGCAGGTCTGGAGACCCAGTACTTC. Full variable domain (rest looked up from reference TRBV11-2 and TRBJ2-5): EAGVAQSPRYKIIEKRQSVAFWCNPISGHATLYWYQQILGQGPKLLIQFQNNGVVDDSQLPKDRFSAERLKGVDSTLKIQPAKLEDSAVYLCASSLWGAGLETQYFGPGTRLLVL.

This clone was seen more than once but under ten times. The CDR3 loop is CASSSPLGTLGEQFF. The CDR3 DNA sequence: TGTGCCAGCAGCTCGCCTCTCGGGACACTCGGTGAGCAGTTCTTC. The chain couples TRBV11-1 to TRBJ2-1; TRBD1 is a possible D gene (6 bases). Germline V gene lookup returns CDR1 SGHAT and CDR2 FQDESV (reference sequence). The CDR3 is made up of 15 amino acids. Trimming removed 4 bases at V and 9 bases at J, with 19 bases between.

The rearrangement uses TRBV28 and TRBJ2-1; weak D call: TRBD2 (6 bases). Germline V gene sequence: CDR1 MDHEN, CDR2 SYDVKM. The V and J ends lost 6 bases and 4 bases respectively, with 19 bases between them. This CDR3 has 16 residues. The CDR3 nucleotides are TGTGCCAGCAGCTCCCCGGACGGACTACTATACAATGAGCAGTTCTTC. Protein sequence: CASSSPDGLLYNEQFF. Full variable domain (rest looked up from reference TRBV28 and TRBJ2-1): DVKVTQSSRYLVKRTGEKVFLECVQDMDHENMFWYRQDPGLGLRLIYFSYDVKMKEKGDIPEGYSVSREKKERFSLILESASTNQTSMYLCASSSPDGLLYNEQFFGPGTRLTVL.

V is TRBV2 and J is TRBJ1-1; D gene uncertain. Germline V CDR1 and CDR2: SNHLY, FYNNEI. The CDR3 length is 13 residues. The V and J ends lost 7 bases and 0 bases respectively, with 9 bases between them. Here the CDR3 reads CASIPEMNTEAFF. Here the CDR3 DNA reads TGTGCCAGCATCCCAGAGATGAACACTGAAGCTTTCTTT.

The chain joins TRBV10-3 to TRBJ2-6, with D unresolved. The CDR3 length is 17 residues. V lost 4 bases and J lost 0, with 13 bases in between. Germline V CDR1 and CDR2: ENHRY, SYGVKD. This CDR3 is CAISGGGVDSGANVLTF. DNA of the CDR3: TGTGCCATCAGTGGGGGTGGGGTGGACTCTGGGGCCAACGTCCTGACTTTC.

The CDR3 spells CASSFGLTEAFF. The CDR3 DNA follows: TGTGCCAGCAGTTTCGGCTTGACTGAAGCTTTCTTT. The chain couples TRBV28 to TRBJ1-1; D uncertain. V dropped 3 bases and J dropped 5 bases, with 7 bases sitting between them. Germline CDR1 and CDR2: MDHEN and SYDVKM. CDR3 size: 12 residues.

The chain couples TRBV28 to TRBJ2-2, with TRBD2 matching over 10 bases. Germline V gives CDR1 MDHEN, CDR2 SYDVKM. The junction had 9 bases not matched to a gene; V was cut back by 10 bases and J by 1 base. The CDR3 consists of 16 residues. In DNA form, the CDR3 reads TGTGCCACCTCTGCACTAGCGGGGATGAACACCGGGGAGCTGTTTTTT. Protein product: CATSALAGMNTGELFF.

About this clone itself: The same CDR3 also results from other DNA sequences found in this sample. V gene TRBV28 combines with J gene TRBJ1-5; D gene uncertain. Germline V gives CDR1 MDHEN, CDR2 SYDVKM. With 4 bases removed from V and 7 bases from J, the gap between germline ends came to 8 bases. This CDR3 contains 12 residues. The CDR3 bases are TGTGCCAGCAGTTCGGGAGGCCAGCCCCAGCATTTT. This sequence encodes CASSSGGQPQHF.

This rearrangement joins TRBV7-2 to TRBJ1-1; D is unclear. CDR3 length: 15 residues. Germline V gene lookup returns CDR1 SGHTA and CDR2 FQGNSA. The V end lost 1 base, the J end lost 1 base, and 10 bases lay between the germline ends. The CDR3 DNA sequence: TGTGCCAGCAGCTTAGTCCCCAGAGGGAACACTGAAGCTTTCTTT. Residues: CASSLVPRGNTEAFF. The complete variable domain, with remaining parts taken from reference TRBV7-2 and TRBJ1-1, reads GAGVSQSPSNKVTEKGKDVELRCDPISGHTALYWYRQSLGQGLEFLIYFQGNSAPDKSGLPSDRFSAERTGGSVSTLTIQRTQQEDSAVYLCASSLVPRGNTEAFFGQGTRLTVV.

This CDR3 reads CASVIDRRQSYEQYF. The CDR3 DNA reads TGTGCCAGCGTCATCGACAGGAGACAATCCTACGAGCAGTACTTC. The V and J genes are TRBV11-2 and TRBJ2-7; possible D gene TRBD1, 6 bases. CDR3 length equals 15 residues. CDR1 is SGHAT and CDR2 is FQNNGV in the germline V gene. V lost 8 bases and J 1 base, leaving 18 bases between the germline ends.

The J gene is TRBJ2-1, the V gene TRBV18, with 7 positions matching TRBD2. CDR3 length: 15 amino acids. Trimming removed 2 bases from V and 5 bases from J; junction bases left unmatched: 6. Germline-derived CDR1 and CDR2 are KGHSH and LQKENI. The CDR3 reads CASSPTSGTDNEQFF. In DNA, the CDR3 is TGTGCCAGCTCACCAACCAGCGGGACTGACAATGAGCAGTTCTTC.

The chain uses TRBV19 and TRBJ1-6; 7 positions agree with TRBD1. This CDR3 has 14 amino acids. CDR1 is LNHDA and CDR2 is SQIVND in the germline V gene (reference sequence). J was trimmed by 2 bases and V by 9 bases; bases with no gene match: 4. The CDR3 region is CASATGAYNSPLHF. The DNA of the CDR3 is TGTGCCAGCGCTACAGGGGCCTATAATTCACCCCTCCACTTT.

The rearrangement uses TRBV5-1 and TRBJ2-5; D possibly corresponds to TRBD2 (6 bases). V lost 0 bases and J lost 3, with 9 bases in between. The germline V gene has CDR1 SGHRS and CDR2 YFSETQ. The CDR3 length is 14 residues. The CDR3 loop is CASSLATSEETQYF. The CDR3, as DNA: TGCGCCAGCAGCTTGGCGACTAGTGAAGAGACCCAGTACTTC.

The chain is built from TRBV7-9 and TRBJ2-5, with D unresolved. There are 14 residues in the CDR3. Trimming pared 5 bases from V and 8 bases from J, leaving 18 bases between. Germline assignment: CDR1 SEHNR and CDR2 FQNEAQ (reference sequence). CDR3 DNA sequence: TGTGCCAGCAGCCCGCCTCACCGGCCTTCAACCCAGTACTTC. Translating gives CASSPPHRPSTQYF.

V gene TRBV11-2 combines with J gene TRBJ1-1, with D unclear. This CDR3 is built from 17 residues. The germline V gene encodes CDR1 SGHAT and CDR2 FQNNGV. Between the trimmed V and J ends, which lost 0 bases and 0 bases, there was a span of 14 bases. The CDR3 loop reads CASSLDRGGRVNTEAFF. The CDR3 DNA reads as TGTGCCAGCAGCTTAGATCGGGGAGGGAGGGTGAACACTGAAGCTTTCTTT. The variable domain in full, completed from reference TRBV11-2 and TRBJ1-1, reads EAGVAQSPRYKIIEKRQSVAFWCNPISGHATLYWYQQILGQGPKLLIQFQNNGVVDDSQLPKDRFSAERLKGVDSTLKIQPAKLEDSAVYLCASSLDRGGRVNTEAFFGQGTRLTVV.

This CDR3 reads CASSLGGYTQYF. CDR3 nucleotides: TGTGCCAGCAGCTTGGGTGGTTATACGCAGTATTTT. The J gene is TRBJ2-3, the V gene TRBV5-8; D is unresolved. Germline V CDR1 and CDR2: SGHTS, YDEGEE. This CDR3 spans 12 amino acids. Deletions cut 0 bases from V and 7 bases from J, with 6 bases between.

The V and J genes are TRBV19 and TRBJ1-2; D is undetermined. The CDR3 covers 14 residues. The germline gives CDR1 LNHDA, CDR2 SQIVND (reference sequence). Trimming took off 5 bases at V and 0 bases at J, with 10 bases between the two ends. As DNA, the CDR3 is TGTGCCAGTAGTCCCAGCCGAGCTAACTATGGCTACACCTTC. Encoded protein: CASSPSRANYGYTF.

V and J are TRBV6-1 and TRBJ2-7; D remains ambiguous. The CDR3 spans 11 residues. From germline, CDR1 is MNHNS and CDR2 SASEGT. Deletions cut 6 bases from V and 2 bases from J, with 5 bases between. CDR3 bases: TGTGCCAGCAGAATTGCCTACGAGCAGTACTTC. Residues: CASRIAYEQYF.

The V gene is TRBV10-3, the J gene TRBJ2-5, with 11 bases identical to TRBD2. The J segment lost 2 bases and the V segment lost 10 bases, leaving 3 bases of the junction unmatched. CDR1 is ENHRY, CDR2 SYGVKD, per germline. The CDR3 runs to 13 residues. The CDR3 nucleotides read TGTGCCACCGGGACTAGCGGACAAGAGACCCAGTACTTC. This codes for CATGTSGQETQYF.

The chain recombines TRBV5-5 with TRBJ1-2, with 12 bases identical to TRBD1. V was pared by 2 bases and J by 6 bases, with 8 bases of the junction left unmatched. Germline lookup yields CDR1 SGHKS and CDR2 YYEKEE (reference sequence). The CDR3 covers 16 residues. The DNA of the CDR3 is TGTGCCAGCAGCTTATCGGGACAGGGGGCCGCCCATGGCTACACCTTC. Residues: CASSLSGQGAAHGYTF.